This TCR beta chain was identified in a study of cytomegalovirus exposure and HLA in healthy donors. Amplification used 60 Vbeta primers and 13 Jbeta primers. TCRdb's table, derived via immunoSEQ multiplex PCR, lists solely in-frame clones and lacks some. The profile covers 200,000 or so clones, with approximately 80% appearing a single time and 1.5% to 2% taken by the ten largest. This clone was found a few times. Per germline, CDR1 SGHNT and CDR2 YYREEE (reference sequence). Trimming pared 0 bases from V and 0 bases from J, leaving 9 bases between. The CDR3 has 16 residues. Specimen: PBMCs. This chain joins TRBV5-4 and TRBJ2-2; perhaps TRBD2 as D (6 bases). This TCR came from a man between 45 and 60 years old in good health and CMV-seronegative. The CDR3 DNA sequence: TGTGCCAGCAGCTTGGCCGGGACTTCGAACACCGGGGAGCTGTTTTTT. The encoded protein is CASSLAGTSNTGELFF.